These 14 T cell receptor beta chains were all obtained from the same sample, sequenced in a study of CD8+CD57+ T cells in acquired aplastic anemia. Both TCR beta VDJ combination and CDR3 sequence profiling were carried out. Genomic DNA was the template for this profiling. TCRdb re-called the reads through MiXCR, storing one row per CDR3 protein. The sample records about 160,000 distinct CDR3 sequences, about two thirds being singletons. Sequencing was done on patients that had shown CD8+CD57+ cell expansion by flow cytometry. Input material: sorted CD4+, CD8+, or CD8+CD57+ T cells (not recorded which) from PBMCs. The receptors stem from a human donor with aplastic anemia.

This clonotype was counted between two and nine times. The chain is built from TRBV25-1 and TRBJ2-5; 7 positions match TRBD2. J gave up 4 bases and V 3 bases, and 5 bases lay outside the gene matches. Germline values: CDR1 MGHDK, CDR2 SYGVNS. This CDR3 spans 14 amino acids. Written as DNA, the CDR3 is TGTGCCAGCAGTGATGCGGGAGAGTCAGAGACCCAGTACTTC. It codes for CASSDAGESETQYF.

The V and J genes are TRBV24-1 and TRBJ2-5; 7 bases map to TRBD2. The ends lost 10 bases at V and 5 bases at J; junction bases unmatched: 9. Germline loops: CDR1 KGHDR, CDR2 SFDVKD. CDR3 length equals 13 residues. In nucleotides, the CDR3 is TGTGCCACGGGGGAGGGACCGGTCGAGACCCAGTACTTC. Protein: CATGEGPVETQYF.

J is TRBJ1-6 and V is TRBV7-9; D might be TRBD1 (5 bases). The CDR3 spans 15 residues. CDR1 SEHNR and CDR2 FQNEAQ come from the germline V gene (reference sequence). V lost 6 bases and J 7 bases, leaving 16 bases between the germline ends. The CDR3 DNA follows: TGTGCCAGCAGATCGGTGGGGGGTATGAATTCACCCCTCCACTTT. Protein: CASRSVGGMNSPLHF.

The CDR3 sequence is CASSVEGASTDTQYF. The CDR3 DNA follows: TGTGCCAGCAGCGTAGAAGGGGCTAGCACAGATACGCAGTATTTT. V and J are TRBV9 and TRBJ2-3; possibly TRBD1 for D (5 bases). V was clipped by 0 bases and J by 0 bases, with 8 bases between them. The CDR3 runs 15 residues. CDR1 SGDLS and CDR2 YYNGEE come from the germline V gene.

This clonotype was counted between two and nine times. The chain is built from TRBV7-9 and TRBJ1-3; unclear D gene. The CDR3 length is 14 residues. Trimming removed 5 bases at V and 7 bases at J, with 15 bases between. Germline V gene lookup returns CDR1 SEHNR and CDR2 FQNEAQ (reference sequence). This CDR3 reads CASSPPLTGNTIYF. The CDR3, as DNA: TGTGCCAGCAGCCCTCCGCTCACGGGGAACACCATATATTTT.

The chain employs TRBV20-1 and TRBJ1-1; possible D gene TRBD1, 6 bases. The V and J ends lost 0 bases and 4 bases respectively, with 12 bases between them. The CDR3 runs 14 residues. The germline V gene encodes CDR1 DFQATT and CDR2 SNEGSKA (reference sequence). This chain's CDR3 is CSARDLRGGTEAFF. In DNA, the CDR3 is TGCAGTGCTAGAGATCTCAGAGGGGGCACTGAAGCTTTCTTT.

This rearrangement joins TRBV7-9 to TRBJ2-1; 8 nucleotides agree with TRBD1. The CDR3 has 15 residues. The V segment lost 4 bases and the J segment 4 bases; nucleotides outside the gene matches: 6. CDR1 and CDR2 from the germline V gene are SEHNR and FQNEAQ (reference sequence). DNA of the CDR3: TGTGCCAGCAGCTCCAGACAGGGGCTGTACAATGAGCAGTTCTTC. It codes for CASSSRQGLYNEQFF. Complete variable domain (other parts from reference TRBV7-9 and TRBJ2-1): DTGVSQNPRHKITKRGQNVTFRCDPISEHNRLYWYRQTLGQGPEFLTYFQNEAQLEKSRLLSDRFSAERPKGSFSTLEIQRTEQGDSAMYLCASSSRQGLYNEQFFGPGTRLTVL.

Ten or more counts support this clonotype. The genes are TRBV12-3 or TRBV12-4 and TRBJ2-3; D not certain. V was pared by 6 bases and J by 0 bases, with 10 bases between. The CDR3 has 14 residues. The CDR3 nucleotides are TGTGCCAGCAGAGTAGGTGGGAGCACAGATACGCAGTATTTT. Its protein is CASRVGGSTDTQYF.

This clonotype was seen only a few times. This sequence joins TRBV20-1 and TRBJ1-2, with 7 bases fitting TRBD1. The CDR3 extends over 14 amino acids. The ends lost 5 bases at V and 4 bases at J; junction bases unmatched: 10. Germline-derived CDR1 and CDR2 are DFQATT and SNEGSKA (reference sequence). The CDR3 reads CSAPWEGASYGYTF. The CDR3 bases are TGCAGTGCTCCGTGGGAGGGGGCTAGCTATGGCTACACCTTC.

The chain has TRBV7-9 and TRBJ1-6; a weak D match, TRBD1 (6 bases). V was cut by 5 bases and J by 10 bases, with 24 bases left in between. Germline V gives CDR1 SEHNR, CDR2 FQNEAQ (reference sequence). CDR3 length: 17 amino acids. DNA of the CDR3: TGTGCCAGCAGCCCCGGCGGGGCAGGGGTGGTTCGATCACCCCTCCACTTT. This gives the protein CASSPGGAGVVRSPLHF.

The genes are TRBV2 and TRBJ2-1, with 10 bases matching TRBD2. Germline assignment: CDR1 SNHLY and CDR2 FYNNEI. J was trimmed by 6 bases and V by 1 base; bases with no gene match: 3. The CDR3 totals 15 residues. The CDR3 sequence: CASSEVAGGLNEQFF. Here the CDR3 DNA reads TGTGCCAGCAGTGAAGTAGCGGGGGGACTCAATGAGCAGTTCTTC.

Concerning this clonotype: At one end the junction does not follow the germline gene, possibly because of a read error. CDR3 DNA: TGTGCCACCGGCAGAGATCACTCCGCAGGGCTGACCTACGAGCAGTACTTC. It specifies CATGRDHSAGLTYEQYF. The J gene is TRBJ2-7, the V gene TRBV15, with D possibly matching TRBD1 (5 bases). The germline CDR1 and CDR2 sequences are LNHNV and YYDKDF (reference sequence). The CDR3 contains 17 residues.

The gene calls are TRBV11-3 and TRBJ1-1; unclear D gene. V was trimmed by 1 base and J by 4 bases, leaving 7 bases between them. The CDR3 runs 13 residues. Germline CDR1 reads SGHNT; CDR2 reads YENEEA. In DNA, the CDR3 is TGTGCCAGCAGCTTAGGGAGGGTCACTGAAGCTTTCTTT. The encoded protein is CASSLGRVTEAFF.

The V gene is TRBV20-1, the J gene TRBJ2-5; maybe TRBD2 (7 bases). The CDR3 spans 17 residues. V lost 3 bases, J lost 1 base, and 21 bases lay in between. Per germline, CDR1 DFQATT and CDR2 SNEGSKA (reference sequence). The chain's CDR3 is CSARDLGGGSIQETQYF. CDR3 coding DNA: TGCAGTGCTAGGGACTTGGGGGGGGGCTCTATCCAAGAGACCCAGTACTTC.